The sequence of this T cell receptor (beta chain) was determined in a study of T-cell reconstitution after alpha-beta-depleted transplantation in children. General study points: For some patients, TCRbeta diversity was high at day 60 because of recipient T cells and thymic progenitors that survived. Alpha-beta T cells present about two months after transplant were reported to originate from several hundred expanded graft clones.

Comment on this clonotype: The antigen remains unidentified.

Unique molecular identifiers were incorporated during preparation of the TCRbeta library. In TCRdb, the PCR reads were re-called with MiXCR into one record per CDR3 protein. The profile covers 250,000 to 400,000 distinct CDR3 sequences, with 20% to 30% appearing a single time and approximately 10% taken by the ten largest. The CDR3 totals 14 residues. Between the trimmed V and J ends, which lost 0 bases and 8 bases, there was a span of 13 bases. The germline gives CDR1 ENHRY, CDR2 SYGVKD. Sequencing was performed on PBMCs, mostly from graft donor cells, taken 180 days after TCRalphabeta/CD19-depleted stem cell transplant. V usage is TRBV10-3 and J usage is TRBJ1-2, with no clear D. The sequence came from a male patient under 18 who had a stem cell transplant for acute lymphoblastic leukemia, so the T cells may come from the graft donor. Here the CDR3 reads CAISESGSAGGYTF. CDR3 bases: TGTGCCATCAGTGAGTCGGGATCCGCTGGGGGCTACACCTTC.